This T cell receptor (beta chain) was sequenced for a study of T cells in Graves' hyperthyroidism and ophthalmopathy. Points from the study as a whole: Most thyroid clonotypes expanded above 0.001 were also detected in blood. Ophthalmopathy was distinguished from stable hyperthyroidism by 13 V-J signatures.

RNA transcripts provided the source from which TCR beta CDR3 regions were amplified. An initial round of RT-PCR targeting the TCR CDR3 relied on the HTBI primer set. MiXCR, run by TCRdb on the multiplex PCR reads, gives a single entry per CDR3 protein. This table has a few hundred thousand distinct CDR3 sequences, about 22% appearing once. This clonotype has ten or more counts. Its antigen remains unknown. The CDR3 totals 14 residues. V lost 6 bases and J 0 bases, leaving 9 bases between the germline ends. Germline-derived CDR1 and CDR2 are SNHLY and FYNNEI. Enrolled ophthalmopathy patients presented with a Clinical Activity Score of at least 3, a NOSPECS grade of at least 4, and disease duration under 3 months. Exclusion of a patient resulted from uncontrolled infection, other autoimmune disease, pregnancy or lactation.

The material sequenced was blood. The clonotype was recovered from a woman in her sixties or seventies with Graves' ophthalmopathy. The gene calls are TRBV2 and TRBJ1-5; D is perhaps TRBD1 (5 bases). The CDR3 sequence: CASRTGTSNQPQHF. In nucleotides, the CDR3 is TGTGCCAGCAGAACCGGGACTAGCAATCAGCCCCAGCATTTT.